This T cell receptor beta chain originates from a study of blood T cell repertoires in COVID-19. Study details: Whether acute or convalescent, the COVID-19 samples came from the United States, Italy and Spain. In each case, the material was cDNA or gDNA derived from T cells, B-cell-depleted T cells, or PBMCs.

Germline CDR1 is MDHEN and CDR2 is SYDVKM. The V end lost 4 bases, the J end lost 3 bases, and 6 bases lay between the germline ends. This CDR3 is 12 amino acids long. Recruits, aged about 18 to 100 years, lived in some 25 US areas. Self-reported history from a screening survey and questionnaire set each donor's cohort. Only in-frame clones appear in the TCRdb table, and some are missing; sequencing was by immunoSEQ multiplex PCR. The sample has about 170,000 clones; 65% to 80% are singletons. The TCR comes from a woman in her 70s in a cohort exposed to, infected with or recovered from COVID-19 (not recorded which). Sequencing was carried out using PBMCs or T cells enriched from blood (not recorded which). This rearrangement joins TRBV28 to TRBJ1-1; D is ambiguous. The CDR3 DNA sequence: TGTGCCAGCAGTTCGCGGGACACTGAAGCTTTCTTT. Translating gives CASSSRDTEAFF.